This is a list of T cell receptor beta chains from one sample in a study of PD-1 blockade in classical Hodgkin lymphoma. Sequenced by immunoSEQ multiplex PCR; TCRdb stores in-frame clones only, minus some. The data show under 15,000 clones, with more than 85% seen just once and over 9.5% held by the top ten. The material sequenced was peripheral blood mononuclear cells (PBMCs), taken at baseline. These receptors were taken from a human donor with classical Hodgkin lymphoma. Each CDR3 is given with its conserved first and last residue. The order of the fields is clone size, J gene, V gene, D gene, CDR3 DNA, CDR3 protein. The D gene is left open where the match is weak. Only part of the rows carry a size: once, few, many, or a class if the clone is expanded.

clone_size: .; j_call: TRBJ1-1; v_call: TRBV19; d_call: .; cdr3_nt: TGTGCCAGTAGTATGGGTGGGGCCATGAACACTGAAGCTTTCTTT; cdr3_aa: CASSMGGAMNTEAFF
clone_size: .; j_call: TRBJ1-4; v_call: TRBV7-9; d_call: .; cdr3_nt: TGTGCCAGCAGCCCAATGGCGGGTAATGAAAAACTGTTTTTT; cdr3_aa: CASSPMAGNEKLFF
clone_size: .; j_call: TRBJ1-6; v_call: TRBV19; d_call: .; cdr3_nt: TGTGCCAGTAGTATCCAGGGGAGCTATAATTCACCCCTCCACTTT; cdr3_aa: CASSIQGSYNSPLHF
clone_size: .; j_call: TRBJ1-4; v_call: TRBV5-1; d_call: .; cdr3_nt: TGCGCCAGCAGCTTGGAAGGGGGACGAGGGGAAAAACTGTTTTTT; cdr3_aa: CASSLEGGRGEKLFF
clone_size: .; j_call: TRBJ1-1; v_call: TRBV29-1; d_call: .; cdr3_nt: TGCAGCGTTTTGACTACTGAAGCTTTCTTT; cdr3_aa: CSVLTTEAFF
clone_size: .; j_call: TRBJ2-1; v_call: TRBV4-1; d_call: .; cdr3_nt: TGCGCCAGCAGCCAAGGTCTCTGGGGGGGCAAGGGCAATGAGCAGTTCTTC; cdr3_aa: CASSQGLWGGKGNEQFF
clone_size: once; j_call: TRBJ2-2; v_call: TRBV27; d_call: .; cdr3_nt: TGTGCCAGCAGTAGAACAGCCTCGGGGGTTACCGGGGAGCTGTTTTTT; cdr3_aa: CASSRTASGVTGELFF
clone_size: .; j_call: TRBJ2-5; v_call: TRBV6-5; d_call: .; cdr3_nt: TGTGCCAGCAGTTACTCCCGCTTTAAAGAGACCCAGTACTTC; cdr3_aa: CASSYSRFKETQYF
clone_size: .; j_call: TRBJ2-7; v_call: TRBV6-5; d_call: TRBD1; cdr3_nt: TGTGCCAGTGTAAAACTCGGACAGGGGGCGCGGGAGCAGTACTTC; cdr3_aa: CASVKLGQGAREQYF
clone_size: .; j_call: TRBJ2-5; v_call: TRBV27; d_call: .; cdr3_nt: TGTGCCAGCAGTTTGGGTCTAGCCGTGGGAGAGACCCAGTACTTC; cdr3_aa: CASSLGLAVGETQYF
clone_size: .; j_call: TRBJ2-7; v_call: TRBV9; d_call: .; cdr3_nt: TGTGCCAGCAGCGTCGGGAGATCAAACTACGAGCAGTACTTC; cdr3_aa: CASSVGRSNYEQYF
clone_size: .; j_call: TRBJ2-7; v_call: TRBV5-1; d_call: .; cdr3_nt: TGCGCCAGCAGCTTAGGCACGAGCTCCTACGAGCAGTACTTC; cdr3_aa: CASSLGTSSYEQYF
clone_size: few; j_call: TRBJ1-6; v_call: TRBV4-1; d_call: .; cdr3_nt: TGCGCCAGCAGCCTTATTCGGGATTCACCCCTCCACTTT; cdr3_aa: CASSLIRDSPLHF
clone_size: .; j_call: TRBJ2-5; v_call: TRBV5-1; d_call: .; cdr3_nt: TGCGCCAGCAGGGTGATTGGGCCTCCGGTAGAGACCCAGTACTTC; cdr3_aa: CASRVIGPPVETQYF
clone_size: few; j_call: TRBJ2-1; v_call: TRBV28; d_call: TRBD2; cdr3_nt: TGTGCCAGCATTTTGACTAGCGGGTACAATGAGCAGTTCTTC; cdr3_aa: CASILTSGYNEQFF
clone_size: .; j_call: TRBJ2-2; v_call: TRBV10-1; d_call: .; cdr3_nt: TGCGCCAGCAGTGCGAGGGGGGGATCCGGGGAGCTGTTTTTT; cdr3_aa: CASSARGGSGELFF